Each of the 5 T cell receptor beta chains below was sequenced from the same sample in a study of T cells after yellow fever vaccination. Each CDR3 protein gets one entry after TCRdb re-called the 5' RACE reads with MiXCR. The sample contains some 420,000 distinct CDR3 sequences, roughly a sixth of which appear only once. Source: PBMCs, taken before the yellow fever booster vaccination. The receptors come from a man aged 18 to 30 who received the YFV17D yellow fever vaccine.

This clonotype was seen a few times. V is TRBV5-6 and J is TRBJ1-1; D not certain. Germline V gives CDR1 SGHDT, CDR2 YYEEEE. The CDR3 covers 15 residues. CDR3 amino acids: CVRAQSSLGNTEAFF. The CDR3 nucleotides are TGTGTGCGGGCGCAATCCTCTTTGGGGAACACTGAAGCTTTCTTT.

CDR3 nucleotide sequence: TGTGCCAGCAGCTTGCCAACCCTGGCGGGGGGCGACTACAATGAGCAGTTCTTC. Translation: CASSLPTLAGGDYNEQFF. This chain joins TRBV5-6 and TRBJ2-1; TRBD2 aligns across 8 bases. Germline CDR1 is SGHDT and CDR2 is YYEEEE. Trimming removed 1 base from V and 3 bases from J; junction bases left unmatched: 12. The CDR3 is 18 amino acids.

This clonotype has a handful of counts. The chain is built from TRBV20-1 and TRBJ1-5; perhaps TRBD1 as D (5 bases). Trimming pared 3 bases from V and 9 bases from J, leaving 21 bases between. Germline-derived CDR1 and CDR2 are DFQATT and SNEGSKA (reference sequence). This CDR3 spans 15 amino acids. Here the CDR3 reads CSASNSADRTGPQHF. CDR3 bases: TGCAGTGCTAGTAACTCAGCGGACCGAACAGGGCCCCAGCATTTT.

The chain joins TRBV11-2 to TRBJ2-3; D is possibly TRBD2 (5 bases). This CDR3 contains 14 residues. Germline V gives CDR1 SGHAT, CDR2 FQNNGV. V shed 0 bases and J shed 9 bases, with 13 bases lying between them. CDR3 amino acids: CASSLDPGRLTQYF. The CDR3 DNA sequence: TGTGCCAGCAGCTTAGACCCGGGGAGATTGACGCAGTATTTT.

This clonotype was counted a few times. The chain is built from TRBV27 and TRBJ2-4; D remains unclear. The germline V gene encodes CDR1 MNHEY and CDR2 SMNVEV (reference sequence). V was cut by 8 bases and J by 6 bases, with 8 bases left in between. The CDR3 is made up of 11 amino acids. For the CDR3, the DNA is TGTGCCAGCGGGCCCCCAAACATTCAGTACTTC. Residues: CASGPPNIQYF.